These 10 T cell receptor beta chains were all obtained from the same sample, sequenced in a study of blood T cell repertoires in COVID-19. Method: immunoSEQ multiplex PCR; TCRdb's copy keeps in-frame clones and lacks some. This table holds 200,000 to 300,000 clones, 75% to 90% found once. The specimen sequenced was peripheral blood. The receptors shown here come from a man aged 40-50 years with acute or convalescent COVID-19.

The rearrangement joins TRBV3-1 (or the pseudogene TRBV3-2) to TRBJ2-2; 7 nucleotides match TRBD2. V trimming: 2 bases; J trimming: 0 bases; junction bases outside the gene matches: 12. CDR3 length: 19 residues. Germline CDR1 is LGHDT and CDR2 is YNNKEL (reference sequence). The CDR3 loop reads CASSQLLAGDLTNTGELFF. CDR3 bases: TGTGCCAGCAGCCAACTCCTGGCGGGGGATCTAACGAACACCGGGGAGCTGTTTTTT.

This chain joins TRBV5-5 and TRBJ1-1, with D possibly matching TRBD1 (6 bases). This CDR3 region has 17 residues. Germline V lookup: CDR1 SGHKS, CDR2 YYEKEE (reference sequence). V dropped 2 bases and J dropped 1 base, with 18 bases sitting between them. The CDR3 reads CASSFRWLAGANTEAFF. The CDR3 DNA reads TGTGCCAGCAGCTTTAGGTGGCTTGCAGGGGCGAACACTGAAGCTTTCTTT.

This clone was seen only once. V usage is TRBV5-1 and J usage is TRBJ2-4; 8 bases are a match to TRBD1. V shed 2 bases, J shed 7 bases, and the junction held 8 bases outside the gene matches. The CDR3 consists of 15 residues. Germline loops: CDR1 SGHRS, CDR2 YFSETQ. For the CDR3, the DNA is TGCGCCAGCAGCTTATCCACAGGGGGAGGCAACATTCAGTACTTC. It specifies CASSLSTGGGNIQYF.

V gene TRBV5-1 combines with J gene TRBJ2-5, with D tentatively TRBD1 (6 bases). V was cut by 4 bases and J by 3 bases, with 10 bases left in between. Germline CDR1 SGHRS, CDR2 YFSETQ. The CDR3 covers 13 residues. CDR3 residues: CASSLNREETQYF. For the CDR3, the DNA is TGCGCCAGCAGCCTGAACAGGGAAGAGACCCAGTACTTC.

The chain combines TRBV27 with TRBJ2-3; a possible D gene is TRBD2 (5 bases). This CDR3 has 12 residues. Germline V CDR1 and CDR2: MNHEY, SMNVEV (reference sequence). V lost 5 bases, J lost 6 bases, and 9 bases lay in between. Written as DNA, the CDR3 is TGTGCCAGCAGTCTAGCAGGCGATACGCAGTATTTT. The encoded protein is CASSLAGDTQYF.

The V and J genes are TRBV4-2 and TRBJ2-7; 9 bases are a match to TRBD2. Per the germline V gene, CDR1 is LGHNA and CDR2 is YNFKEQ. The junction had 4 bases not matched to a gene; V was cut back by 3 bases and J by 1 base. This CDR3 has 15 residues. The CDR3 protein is CASSQSSGRSYEQYF. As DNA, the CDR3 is TGTGCCAGCAGCCAGAGTAGCGGGAGATCCTACGAGCAGTACTTC.

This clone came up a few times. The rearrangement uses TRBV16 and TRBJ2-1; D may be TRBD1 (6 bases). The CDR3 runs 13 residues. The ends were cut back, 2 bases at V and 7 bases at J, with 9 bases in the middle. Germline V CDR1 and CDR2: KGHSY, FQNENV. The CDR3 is CASSQIQGNEQFF. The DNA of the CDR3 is TGTGCCAGCAGCCAAATTCAGGGGAATGAGCAGTTCTTC.

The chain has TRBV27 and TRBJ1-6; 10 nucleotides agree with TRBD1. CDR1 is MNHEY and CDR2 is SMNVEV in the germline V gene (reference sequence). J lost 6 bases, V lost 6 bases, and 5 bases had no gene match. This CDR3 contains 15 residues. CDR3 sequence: CASRLGQGGNSPLHF. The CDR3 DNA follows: TGTGCCAGCAGGCTTGGACAGGGGGGTAATTCACCCCTCCACTTT.

The CDR3 sequence is CATSAPQTSGTTDTQYF. CDR3 coding DNA: TGTGCCACCAGTGCGCCCCAGACTAGCGGGACCACAGATACGCAGTATTTT. The chain couples TRBV24-1 to TRBJ2-3; TRBD2 agrees at 11 bases. V lost 5 bases to trimming and J lost 2 bases; unmatched junction nucleotides: 8. CDR3 size: 17 residues. Germline CDR1 is KGHDR and CDR2 is SFDVKD.

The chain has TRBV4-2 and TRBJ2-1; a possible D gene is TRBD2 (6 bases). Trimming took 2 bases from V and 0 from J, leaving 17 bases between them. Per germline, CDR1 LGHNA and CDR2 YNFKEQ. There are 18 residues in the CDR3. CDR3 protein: CASSQKKGLISSYNEQFF. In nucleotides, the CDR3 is TGTGCCAGCAGCCAAAAAAAGGGACTTATAAGCTCCTACAATGAGCAGTTCTTC.